The clone carrying this T cell receptor beta chain was picked up many times. Antigen unknown. Source material was 2 million unsorted PBMCs, stored at -80 °C in RNAlater. CDR3 length equals 14 residues. CDR1 and CDR2 (germline): SNHLY, FYNNEI. J gave up 7 bases and V 8 bases, and 10 bases lay outside the gene matches. This sample was included in a study of neurological immune-mediated disorders. Over 170 million TCR-beta sequences from 15-18 subjects came from every sequencing run. TCRdb re-called the 5' RACE reads through MiXCR, storing one row per CDR3 protein. The data hold roughly 60,000 distinct CDR3 sequences, with about 10% observed a single time. Study-wide results and caveats: The study found the most TCR clonal expansion in HTLV-1-associated myelopathy and the least in multiple sclerosis, below healthy controls. The expanded clones of different subjects shared no CDR3 amino acid sequences (suggesting private repertoires in all groups).

The sequence derives from a man in his 60s in good health. The sample taken for sequencing was PBMCs. The V call is TRBV2, the J call TRBJ2-1; 8 positions match TRBD1. CDR3 loop: CASHFQGAVNEQFF. The CDR3, as DNA: TGTGCCAGCCATTTTCAGGGGGCGGTGAATGAGCAGTTCTTC.